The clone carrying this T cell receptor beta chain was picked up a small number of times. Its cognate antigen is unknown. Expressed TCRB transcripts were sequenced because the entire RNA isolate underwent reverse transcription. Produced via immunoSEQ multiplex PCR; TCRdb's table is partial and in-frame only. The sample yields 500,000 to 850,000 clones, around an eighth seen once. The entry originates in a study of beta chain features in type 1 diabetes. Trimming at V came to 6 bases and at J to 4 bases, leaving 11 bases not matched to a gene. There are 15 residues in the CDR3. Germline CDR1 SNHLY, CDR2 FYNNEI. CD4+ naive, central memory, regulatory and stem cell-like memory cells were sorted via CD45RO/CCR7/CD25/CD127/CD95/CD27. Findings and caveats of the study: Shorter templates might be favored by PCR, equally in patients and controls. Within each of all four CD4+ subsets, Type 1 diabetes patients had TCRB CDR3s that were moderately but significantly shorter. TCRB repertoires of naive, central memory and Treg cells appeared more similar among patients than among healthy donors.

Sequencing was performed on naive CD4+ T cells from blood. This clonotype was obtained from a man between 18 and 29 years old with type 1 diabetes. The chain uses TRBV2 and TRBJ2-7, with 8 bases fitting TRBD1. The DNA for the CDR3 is TGTGCCAGCAGCAAGACAGGGGTTGGGTTATACGAGCAGTACTTC. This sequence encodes CASSKTGVGLYEQYF.